This T cell receptor (beta chain) was found in a study of blood T cell repertoires in COVID-19. This clone appeared a few times. In terms of age and location, participants ranged from roughly 18 to 95 years and lived in about 25 US areas. This table comes from immunoSEQ multiplex PCR, and its TCRdb copy is limited to in-frame clones, with some not included. The repertoire consists of about 240,000 clones, with roughly 89% occurring once and the leading ten covering under 9.5%. The sequence was obtained from a middle-aged man who had recovered from COVID-19. Source material: PBMCs or T cells enriched from blood (not recorded which).

CDR3 in DNA: TGTGCTAGTGGTTCCCTGGATAACGGGGTGAAGGACACTGAAGCTTTCTTT. Translation: CASGSLDNGVKDTEAFF. The chain uses TRBV12-5 and TRBJ1-1; D is undetermined. The CDR3 runs 17 residues. The germline gives CDR1 LGHNT, CDR2 FRNRAP. V lost 4 bases and J 3 bases, leaving 21 bases between the germline ends.